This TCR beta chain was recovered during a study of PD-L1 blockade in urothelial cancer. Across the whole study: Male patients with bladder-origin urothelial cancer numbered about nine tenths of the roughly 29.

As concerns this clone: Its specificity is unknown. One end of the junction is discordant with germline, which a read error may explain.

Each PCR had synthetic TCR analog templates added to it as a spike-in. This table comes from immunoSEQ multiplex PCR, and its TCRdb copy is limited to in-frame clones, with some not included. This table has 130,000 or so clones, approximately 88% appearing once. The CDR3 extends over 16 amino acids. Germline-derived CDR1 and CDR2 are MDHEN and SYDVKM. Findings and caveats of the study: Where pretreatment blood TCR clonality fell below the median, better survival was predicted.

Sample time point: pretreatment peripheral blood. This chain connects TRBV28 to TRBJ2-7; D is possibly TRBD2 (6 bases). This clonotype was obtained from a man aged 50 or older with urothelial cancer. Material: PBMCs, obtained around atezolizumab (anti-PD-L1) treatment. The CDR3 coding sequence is TGTGCCAGCAGTTTTGGGGGGTTTGGGAAGGCTAGCATTCTATCTTTC. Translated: CASSFGGFGKASILSF.